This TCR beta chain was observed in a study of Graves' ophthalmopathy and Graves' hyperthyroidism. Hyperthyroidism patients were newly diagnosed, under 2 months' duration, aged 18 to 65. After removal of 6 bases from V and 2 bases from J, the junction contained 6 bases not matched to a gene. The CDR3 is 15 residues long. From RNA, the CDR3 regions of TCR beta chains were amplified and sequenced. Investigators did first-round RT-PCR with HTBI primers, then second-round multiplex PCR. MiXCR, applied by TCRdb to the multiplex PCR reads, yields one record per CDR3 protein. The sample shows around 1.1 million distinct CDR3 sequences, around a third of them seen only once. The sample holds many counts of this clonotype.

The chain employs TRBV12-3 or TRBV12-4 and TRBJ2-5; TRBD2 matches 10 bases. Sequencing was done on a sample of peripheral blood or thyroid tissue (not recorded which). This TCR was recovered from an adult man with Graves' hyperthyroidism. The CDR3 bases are TGTGCCAGCAGCTCCGGGACTAGCGTTCAAGAGACCCAGTACTTC. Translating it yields CASSSGTSVQETQYF.